The T cell receptor (beta chain) described here comes from a study of control samples from healthy donors and cancer patients. Assay used: immunoSEQ multiplex PCR; TCRdb lists only in-frame clones, some missing. The sample has roughly 160,000 clones; over 95% are singletons. CDR3 size: 18 residues. Germline V gene data show CDR1 as PRHDT and CDR2 as FYEKMQ (reference sequence). Unmatched junction bases numbered 14, after V lost 3 bases and J lost 7 bases. The TCR was taken from a woman aged 30 to 39 in good health. Specimen: blood. The rearrangement uses TRBV13 and TRBJ1-6, with TRBD1 identical over 8 bases. The CDR3 DNA reads as TGTGCCAGCAGCTTGGGGCGCGCGCAAACAGGGGGAAATTCACCCCTCCACTTT. Amino acid sequence: CASSLGRAQTGGNSPLHF.